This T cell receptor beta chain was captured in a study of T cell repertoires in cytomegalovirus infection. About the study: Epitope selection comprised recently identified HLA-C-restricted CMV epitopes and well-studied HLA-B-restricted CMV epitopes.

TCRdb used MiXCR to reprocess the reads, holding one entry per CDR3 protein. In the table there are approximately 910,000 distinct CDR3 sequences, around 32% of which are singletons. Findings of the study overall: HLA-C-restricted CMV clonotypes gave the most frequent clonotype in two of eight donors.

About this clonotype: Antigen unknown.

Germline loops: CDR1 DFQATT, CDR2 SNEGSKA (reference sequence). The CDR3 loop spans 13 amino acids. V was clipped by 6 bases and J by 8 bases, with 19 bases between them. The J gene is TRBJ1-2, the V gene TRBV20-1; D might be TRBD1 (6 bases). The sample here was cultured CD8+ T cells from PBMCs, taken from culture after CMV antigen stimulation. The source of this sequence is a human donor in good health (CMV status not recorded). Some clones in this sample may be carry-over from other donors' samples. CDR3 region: CSAAPGVAVGYTF. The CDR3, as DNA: TGCAGTGCCGCGCCAGGGGTCGCGGTAGGCTACACCTTC.